These 11 T cell receptor beta chains were all obtained from the same sample, sequenced in a study of Ad26.COV2.S vaccination and SARS-CoV-2 variants (dated by TCRdb to 2020 to 2022). The library was obtained by the immunoSEQ multiplex PCR assay. As stored in TCRdb, this immuneACCESS dataset retains in-frame rearrangements with V and J assigned. A fraction of the clones does not appear; measured against another copy, unresolved V genes explain less than half of the discrepancy, and the remainder lacks a known reason. This sample lists around 300,000 clones; 85% to 90% were detected once. The ten largest clones take up under 6% of the sample. Explained via the paper, the treatment or condition label denotes: some 20 received Ad26.COV2.S at low or high dose, single or two shots; about 5 received placebo; per-sample allocation not given. For vaccine and placebo recipients, the sequenced repertoires came from samples collected on day 63 after the first injection.

The source material was peripheral blood, sampled in a trial of Ad26.COV2.S vaccine versus placebo. These TCRs come from a person aged 18 to 59 who received the Ad26.COV2.S COVID-19 vaccine or a placebo.

CDR3 DNA: TGTGCCAGCAGCTTAGCGGAGGGTAATCAGCCCCAGCATTTT. Protein sequence: CASSLAEGNQPQHF. The chain employs TRBV7-6 and TRBJ1-5; no clear D. Per the germline V gene, CDR1 is SGHVS and CDR2 is FNYEAQ. The CDR3 loop spans 14 amino acids. Trimming pared 0 bases from V and 4 bases from J, leaving 7 bases between.

The chain links TRBV2 to TRBJ2-1, with D perhaps matching TRBD2 (6 bases). Germline V gene lookup returns CDR1 SNHLY and CDR2 FYNNEI. This CDR3 spans 14 amino acids. V lost 6 bases to trimming and J lost 0 bases, with 9 bases between them. The CDR3 coding sequence is TGTGCCAGCAGAAGGCGGGACTCCTACAATGAGCAGTTCTTC. Translated, it gives CASRRRDSYNEQFF.

The CDR3 bases are TGTGCCAGTAGTATACATCAAGGAACCATCGAAGCTTTCTTT. It yields the protein CASSIHQGTIEAFF. The genes are TRBV19 and TRBJ1-1, with no clear D. The CDR3 runs to 14 residues. V was shortened by 2 bases and J by 8 bases, with 15 bases between the two germline ends. Germline loops: CDR1 LNHDA, CDR2 SQIVND (reference sequence). Full variable domain (missing parts from reference TRBV19 and TRBJ1-1): DGGITQSPKYLFRKEGQNVTLSCEQNLNHDAMYWYRQDPGQGLRLIYYSQIVNDFQKGDIAEGYSVSREKKESFPLTVTSAQKNPTAFYLCASSIHQGTIEAFFGQGTRLTVV.

The rearrangement uses TRBV7-2 and TRBJ1-5, with no clear D. The CDR3 covers 13 residues. V lost 7 bases and J lost 4, with 11 bases in between. Germline V lookup: CDR1 SGHTA, CDR2 FQGNSA. The CDR3 is CASNGGPNQPQHF. The CDR3 coding sequence is TGTGCCAGCAACGGAGGGCCAAATCAGCCCCAGCATTTT.

This rearrangement joins TRBV28 to TRBJ1-3; D is unclear. Germline V gives CDR1 MDHEN, CDR2 SYDVKM. The CDR3 consists of 13 residues. Between the trimmed V and J ends, which lost 6 bases and 4 bases, there was a span of 10 bases. Here the CDR3 reads CASSRVSGNTIYF. CDR3 coding DNA: TGTGCCAGCAGCCGTGTTAGCGGAAACACCATATATTTT. The complete variable domain, with remaining parts taken from reference TRBV28 and TRBJ1-3, reads DVKVTQSSRYLVKRTGEKVFLECVQDMDHENMFWYRQDPGLGLRLIYFSYDVKMKEKGDIPEGYSVSREKKERFSLILESASTNQTSMYLCASSRVSGNTIYFGEGSWLTVV.

V gene TRBV21-1 combines with J gene TRBJ2-4. TRBV21-1 is a recognized pseudogene. The CDR3 is 15 residues long. CDR3 DNA sequence: TGTGCCAGTAGACATCCTCTCCCGGGGCAAAACATTCAGTACTTC. Amino acids: CASRHPLPGQNIQYF.

V is TRBV6-5 and J is TRBJ1-6; TRBD1 matches at 8 bases. Unmatched junction bases numbered 5, after V lost 4 bases and J lost 6 bases. CDR1 is MNHEY, CDR2 SVGAGI, per germline. The CDR3 runs 15 residues. CDR3 residues: CASSSGQAPNSPLHF. DNA for the CDR3: TGTGCCAGCAGTTCGGGACAGGCGCCTAATTCACCCCTCCACTTT.

This rearrangement joins TRBV6-5 to TRBJ1-2; D gene ambiguous. CDR1 is MNHEY, CDR2 SVGAGI, per germline. Trimming pared 0 bases from V and 8 bases from J, leaving 10 bases between. There are 13 residues in the CDR3. CDR3 protein: CASSYSRSLGYTF. CDR3 nucleotides: TGTGCCAGCAGTTACTCCAGAAGCTTGGGCTACACCTTC.

This chain connects TRBV4-3 to TRBJ2-1; D possibly corresponds to TRBD1 (5 bases). The germline CDR1 and CDR2 sequences are LGHNA and YSLEER. This CDR3 is 15 amino acids long. V was clipped by 1 base and J by 0 bases, with 7 bases between them. The CDR3 reads CASSQGQGSYNEQFF. CDR3 coding DNA: TGCGCCAGCAGCCAAGGGCAGGGCTCCTACAATGAGCAGTTCTTC.

J is TRBJ2-7 and V is TRBV7-2, with 8 bases that match TRBD2. The CDR3 extends over 15 amino acids. V trimming: 3 bases; J trimming: 4 bases; junction bases outside the gene matches: 8. Looked up from germline, CDR1 is SGHTA and CDR2 is FQGNSA. Here the CDR3 reads CASSLLRGETYEQYF. CDR3 nucleotide sequence: TGTGCCAGCAGCTTGTTGCGGGGGGAAACATACGAGCAGTACTTC.

The chain recombines TRBV3-1 (or the pseudogene TRBV3-2) with TRBJ1-3; TRBD1 aligns across 10 bases. The V gene end was trimmed by 0 bases and the J gene end by 4 bases; junction bases not matched to a gene: 3. The CDR3 loop spans 16 amino acids. Germline CDR1 reads LGHDT; CDR2 reads YNNKEL (reference sequence). The CDR3 nucleotides read TGTGCCAGCAGCCAAGAGACAGGGGGCGGCGGAAACACCATATATTTT. This encodes CASSQETGGGGNTIYF.